The rows below give T cell receptor beta chains drawn from one sample of a study of T-cell reconstitution after alpha-beta-depleted transplantation in children. TCRdb re-called the PCR reads through MiXCR, storing one row per CDR3 protein. The sample records about 300,000 distinct CDR3 sequences, less than 9.5% being singletons. Sequences were derived from peripheral blood, sampled 360 days after TCRalphabeta/CD19-depleted stem cell transplant. The receptor set was obtained from a female patient aged 2-10 years who had a stem cell transplant for Fanconi anemia, so the T cells may come from the graft donor. CDR3s include the opening cysteine and the closing phenylalanine or tryptophan. D genes are given only for firm matches. Clone size is stated in some rows and not others, as once, few, many or a class when expanded.

size,D,V,J,CDR3,DNA
.,TRBD1,TRBV2,TRBJ1-5,CVSSSGQGFQPQHF,TGTGTCAGCAGTTCTGGACAGGGCTTTCAGCCCCAGCATTTT
many,TRBD1,TRBV12-3/TRBV12-4,TRBJ1-6,CASSLIRGRNSPLHF,TGTGCCAGCAGTTTGATCAGGGGGCGGAATTCACCCCTCCACTTT
few,TRBD2,TRBV7-2,TRBJ2-5,CASSLNGGAKTQYF,TGTGCCAGCAGCTTAAACGGGGGGGCGAAGACCCAGTACTTC
many,TRBD2,TRBV20-1,TRBJ2-5,CSARGGLAGSQETQYF,TGCAGTGCTAGAGGGGGACTAGCGGGGAGCCAAGAGACCCAGTACTTC
many,TRBD1,TRBV7-9,TRBJ2-1,CASSLLGGTGGYNEQFF,TGTGCCAGCAGCTTATTGGGGGGGACAGGGGGCTACAATGAGCAGTTCTTC
few,.,TRBV9,TRBJ1-2,CASSPSGGFYGYTF,TGTGCCAGCAGCCCAAGTGGAGGGTTCTATGGCTACACCTTC
many,.,TRBV28,TRBJ2-3,CASSFTPGEDTQYF,TGTGCCAGCAGTTTTACACCGGGGGAAGATACGCAGTATTTT
few,TRBD1,TRBV6-5,TRBJ1-2,CASLREGGYYGYTF,TGTGCCAGCCTCAGGGAAGGGGGCTACTATGGCTACACCTTC
many,.,TRBV5-6,TRBJ1-5,CASSLHGNNQPQHF,TGTGCCAGCAGCTTGCACGGGAATAATCAGCCCCAGCATTTT
few,TRBD1,TRBV5-1,TRBJ2-2,CASGSIGTGATGELFF,TGCGCCAGCGGGAGTATTGGGACAGGGGCCACCGGGGAGCTGTTTTTT
many,.,TRBV28,TRBJ2-1,CASITGYNEQFF,TGTGCCAGCATTACAGGGTACAATGAGCAGTTCTTC
many,.,TRBV5-1,TRBJ1-2,CASSLVTAHYGYTF,TGCGCCAGCAGCTTGGTGACAGCCCACTATGGCTACACCTTC
many,.,TRBV2,TRBJ2-2,CASRSDSNTGELFF,TGTGCCAGCAGGAGTGACTCGAACACCGGGGAGCTGTTTTTT
.,.,TRBV7-8,TRBJ1-2,CASTLWEAGQGPDGYTF,TGTGCCAGCACCTTATGGGAAGCGGGGCAGGGTCCTGATGGCTACACCTTC
once,.,TRBV10-3,TRBJ1-6,CAMGPGRFPLHF,TGTGCCATGGGCCCCGGGCGGTTCCCCCTCCACTTT
.,.,TRBV2,TRBJ2-4,CASSVSREKNIQYF,TGTGCCAGCAGTGTTTCCAGGGAGAAAAACATTCAGTACTTC
many,TRBD2,TRBV11-2,TRBJ2-5,CASSLEWGLAGVIQTQYF,TGTGCCAGCAGCTTAGAATGGGGACTAGCGGGAGTCATTCAGACCCAGTACTTC
few,.,TRBV18,TRBJ1-4,CASSPSTDIEKLFF,TGTGCCAGCTCACCCTCGACAGATATTGAAAAACTGTTTTTT
few,.,TRBV7-8,TRBJ1-5,CASSLEFSNQPQHF,TGTGCCAGCAGCTTAGAGTTCAGCAATCAGCCCCAGCATTTT
many,TRBD1,TRBV7-9,TRBJ1-2,CASSSLGTGFHGYTF,TGTGCCAGCAGCTCTTTGGGGACAGGTTTTCATGGCTACACCTTC
many,TRBD2,TRBV20-1,TRBJ2-7,CSAIHSGRFLYEQYF,TGCAGTGCTATACATAGCGGGAGGTTTCTCTACGAGCAGTACTTC
.,TRBD2,TRBV12-3/TRBV12-4,TRBJ2-2,CASSLSPVGGNLGELFF,TGTGCCAGCAGTTTAAGTCCGGTGGGGGGGAATCTCGGGGAGCTGTTTTTT
few,TRBD2,TRBV9,TRBJ2-3,CASSVTSGIGTDTQYF,TGTGCCAGCAGCGTGACTAGCGGGATCGGCACAGATACGCAGTATTTT
many,.,TRBV5-6,TRBJ1-1,CASSLAVGQAFF,TGTGCCAGCAGCTTGGCCGTGGGACAAGCTTTCTTT
few,TRBD1,TRBV7-2,TRBJ1-5,CASSSTGGIWQPQHF,TGTGCCAGCAGCTCCACAGGGGGCATCTGGCAGCCCCAGCATTTT
many,.,TRBV12-3/TRBV12-4,TRBJ2-2,CASSLVLGAGELFF,TGTGCCAGCAGTTTAGTGCTGGGGGCCGGGGAGCTGTTTTTT
many,TRBD1,TRBV24-1,TRBJ2-2,CATSLQGPGELFF,TGTGCCACCAGTTTACAGGGGCCCGGGGAGCTGTTTTTT
few,.,TRBV7-9,TRBJ1-4,CASSFAPRGWNEKLFF,TGTGCCAGCAGCTTTGCCCCCCGGGGGTGGAATGAAAAACTGTTTTTT
few,TRBD1,TRBV9,TRBJ1-1,CASSVGTGPTTEAFF,TGTGCCAGCAGCGTAGGGACAGGTCCCACCACTGAAGCTTTCTTT
many,.,TRBV29-1,TRBJ2-5,CSVVLQVQETQYF,TGCAGCGTTGTTCTCCAAGTCCAAGAGACCCAGTACTTC
many,.,TRBV20-1,TRBJ1-3,CSARDGGSGNTIYF,TGCAGTGCTAGAGATGGCGGCAGTGGAAACACCATATATTTT
.,.,TRBV28,TRBJ1-5,CASSFWGTGGYQPQHF,TGTGCCAGCAGTTTCTGGGGTACGGGGGGTTATCAGCCCCAGCATTTT
few,.,TRBV2,TRBJ1-3,CASSEAPARSGNTIYF,TGTGCCAGCAGTGAAGCGCCAGCCCGATCTGGAAACACCATATATTTT
many,.,TRBV7-6,TRBJ2-7,CASSSSDLEQYF,TGTGCCAGCAGCTCCTCAGACTTAGAGCAGTACTTC
few,.,TRBV5-6,TRBJ1-6,CASSVTGRNNSPLHF,TGTGCCAGCAGCGTGACCGGGAGAAATAATTCACCCCTCCACTTT
many,.,TRBV5-1,TRBJ2-5,CASSFPGETQYF,TGCGCCAGCAGCTTCCCAGGCGAGACCCAGTACTTC
.,.,TRBV7-8,TRBJ1-3,CASSLGSRGFGNTIYF,TGTGCCAGCAGCCTCGGGTCAAGGGGCTTTGGAAACACCATATATTTT
once,.,TRBV6-1,TRBJ2-5,CASSLGAPQETQYF,TGTGCCAGCAGTCTCGGGGCCCCCCAAGAGACCCAGTACTTC
many,.,TRBV12-3/TRBV12-4,TRBJ2-1,CASSDSYNEQFF,TGTGCCAGCAGTGACAGCTACAATGAGCAGTTCTTC
many,TRBD1,TRBV27,TRBJ2-7,CASSLSTGGSYEQYF,TGTGCCAGCAGTTTATCGACAGGGGGCAGCTACGAGCAGTACTTC
few,.,TRBV6-1,TRBJ2-2,CATLATEGGELFF,TGTGCCACCTTGGCGACAGAAGGCGGGGAGCTGTTTTTT
few,TRBD1,TRBV20-1,TRBJ1-6,CSARGTGSNSPLHF,TGCAGTGCTAGAGGGACAGGGAGTAATTCACCCCTCCACTTT
many,.,TRBV20-1,TRBJ2-3,CSAREGTDTQYF,TGCAGTGCTAGAGAGGGCACAGATACGCAGTATTTT
.,TRBD2,TRBV10-3,TRBJ2-3,CATTSGRTDTQYF,TGTGCCACGACTAGCGGGAGAACAGATACGCAGTATTTT
few,.,TRBV5-1,TRBJ1-1,CASSLDRGWGNTEAFF,TGCGCCAGCAGCTTGGATAGGGGGTGGGGGAACACTGAAGCTTTCTTT
many,TRBD1,TRBV28,TRBJ2-6,CASSQDRAASGANVLTF,TGTGCCAGCAGTCAGGACAGGGCCGCCTCTGGGGCCAACGTCCTGACTTTC
.,.,TRBV28,TRBJ1-2,CASSLVSNYGYTF,TGTGCCAGCAGTTTAGTCTCCAACTATGGCTACACCTTC
.,TRBD1,TRBV5-1,TRBJ1-6,CASSYRTGTHAPDSPLHF,TGCGCCAGCAGCTACAGGACAGGGACCCACGCGCCGGATTCACCCCTCCACTTT
many,TRBD2,TRBV28,TRBJ2-3,CASSRGLAGYTDTQYF,TGTGCCAGCAGCCGAGGACTAGCGGGGTACACAGATACGCAGTATTTT